These 27 T cell receptor beta chains were sequenced from one sample in a study of cytomegalovirus exposure and HLA in healthy donors. 60 Vbeta and 13 Jbeta primers were used in PCR. Only in-frame clones appear in the TCRdb table, and some are missing; sequencing was by immunoSEQ multiplex PCR. The table records under 150,000 clones, around 78% of them present only once. The sequenced sample consisted of PBMCs. The origin of the receptors is a middle-aged woman in good health and CMV-seropositive.

This chain joins TRBV11-3 and TRBJ2-7; no firm D call. Looked up from germline, CDR1 is SGHNT and CDR2 is YENEEA. The germline V and J ends were trimmed by 5 bases and 1 base, with 15 bases remaining between them. The CDR3 has 15 amino acids. CDR3 in amino acids: CASSLGGLLSYEQYF. As DNA, the CDR3 is TGTGCCAGCAGCCTAGGTGGGCTTTTATCCTACGAGCAGTACTTC.

The CDR3 sequence is CASSFRTSGTGELFF. Written as DNA, the CDR3 is TGTGCCAGCAGCTTTAGGACTAGCGGCACCGGGGAGCTGTTTTTT. J is TRBJ2-2 and V is TRBV11-3, with TRBD2 matching over 10 bases. The CDR3 runs 15 residues. Germline loops: CDR1 SGHNT, CDR2 YENEEA. With V trimmed by 3 bases and J by 4 bases, 2 bases remained unmatched.

The rearrangement uses TRBV28 and TRBJ1-2; 9 nucleotides align to TRBD1. CDR1 is MDHEN and CDR2 is SYDVKM in the germline V gene. The CDR3 totals 13 residues. CDR3 coding DNA: TGTGCTACCCGCCGGACAGGGGACTATGGCTACACCTTC. Amino acid sequence: CATRRTGDYGYTF.

This clone was observed at least ten times. V usage is TRBV4-2 and J usage is TRBJ2-1; 13 bases fit TRBD2. The CDR3 consists of 16 residues. V shed 2 bases and J 5 bases; nucleotides not matched to a gene: 3. Germline assignment: CDR1 LGHNA and CDR2 YNFKEQ. The CDR3, as DNA: TGTGCCAGCAGCCAAAGTGGACTAGCGGGAGACAATGAGCAGTTCTTC. Encoded protein: CASSQSGLAGDNEQFF.

The V call is TRBV18, the J call TRBJ1-1; possible D gene TRBD1, 5 bases. Between the trimmed V and J ends, which lost 3 bases and 3 bases, there was a span of 17 bases. Germline V gene sequence: CDR1 KGHSH, CDR2 LQKENI. The length of the CDR3 is 16 residues. The CDR3 DNA reads TGTGCCAGCTCACCGTCCCGGGGGGGTCGTGACACTGAAGCTTTCTTT. The encoded protein is CASSPSRGGRDTEAFF.

The rearrangement uses TRBV30 and TRBJ1-1; no clear D gene. The CDR3 spans 13 residues. In germline, CDR1 is GTSNPN, CDR2 SVGIG (reference sequence). V was clipped by 8 bases and J by 1 base, with 14 bases between them. CDR3 sequence: CALSRGPNTEAFF. The CDR3 DNA reads TGTGCCCTAAGTCGGGGTCCGAACACTGAAGCTTTCTTT. Full variable domain (rest looked up from reference TRBV30 and TRBJ1-1): SQTIHQWPATLVQPVGSPLSLECTVEGTSNPNLYWYRQAAGRGLQLLFYSVGIGQISSEVPQNLSASRPQDRQFILSSKKLLLSDSGFYLCALSRGPNTEAFFGQGTRLTVV.

The chain couples TRBV7-9 to TRBJ2-7, with TRBD2 matching over 12 bases. V was pared by 5 bases and J by 2 bases, with 4 bases of the junction left unmatched. The CDR3 is 15 residues long. Germline-derived CDR1 and CDR2 are SEHNR and FQNEAQ (reference sequence). The CDR3 DNA reads TGTGCCAGCAGCGTACCTAGCGGGAGGGCCTACGAGCAGTACTTC. This gives the protein CASSVPSGRAYEQYF.

A single count supports this clone. The genes are TRBV28 and TRBJ2-2; 7 positions agree with TRBD1. The ends lost 4 bases at V and 6 bases at J; junction bases unmatched: 17. The CDR3 sequence is 18 residues long. Germline values: CDR1 MDHEN, CDR2 SYDVKM. The CDR3 nucleotides are TGTGCCAGCAGTTCCCACCCCCCGCGACAGGGAAGGGCCGGGGAGCTGTTTTTT. It translates to CASSSHPPRQGRAGELFF. The full variable domain, its missing parts supplied by reference TRBV28 and TRBJ2-2, is DVKVTQSSRYLVKRTGEKVFLECVQDMDHENMFWYRQDPGLGLRLIYFSYDVKMKEKGDIPEGYSVSREKKERFSLILESASTNQTSMYLCASSSHPPRQGRAGELFFGEGSRLTVL.

The gene calls are TRBV6-5 and TRBJ1-5; 7 nucleotides agree with TRBD1. Germline values: CDR1 MNHEY, CDR2 SVGAGI. This CDR3 contains 13 residues. The V segment lost 10 bases and the J segment 5 bases; nucleotides outside the gene matches: 8. In DNA, the CDR3 is TGTGCCACCGGAAGAACAGGGGATCAGCCCCAGCATTTT. Its translation: CATGRTGDQPQHF.

A few counts support this clone. Written as DNA, the CDR3 is TGTGCCAGCAGTGCACGGGGGGATTCCACAGATACGCAGTATTTT. Its translation: CASSARGDSTDTQYF. The chain joins TRBV6-6 to TRBJ2-3, with 7 bases lining up with TRBD2. Trimming cost V 5 bases and J 2 bases; bases outside gene matches: 7. The CDR3 length is 15 residues. Germline loops: CDR1 MNHNY, CDR2 SVGAGI (reference sequence).

The V call is TRBV2, the J call TRBJ2-5; a possible D gene is TRBD1 (5 bases). The DNA end is a closer match to TRBJ2-7, so the J assignment may be wrong. This CDR3 region has 15 residues. Germline lookup yields CDR1 SNHLY and CDR2 FYNNEI. The CDR3 sequence: CASSPDRTTSYEQYF. The CDR3 region has the DNA TGTGCCAGCAGCCCAGACAGAACTACTTCATACGAGCAGTACTTC.

The chain is built from TRBV15 and TRBJ1-1, with 7 bases identical to TRBD1. Germline assignment: CDR1 LNHNV and CDR2 YYDKDF (reference sequence). The CDR3 is 15 residues long. Germline trimming cut 0 bases from V and 6 bases from J; bases unmatched to any gene: 7. The CDR3 here is CATSRDQGGEAEAFF. The CDR3 DNA reads as TGTGCCACCAGCAGAGATCAGGGGGGCGAGGCTGAAGCTTTCTTT.

In its sample, this clone was seen a few times. This CDR3 is CASSPTTGSWHEQYF. CDR3 bases: TGTGCCAGCTCTCCCACCACAGGGAGCTGGCACGAGCAGTACTTC. The chain recombines TRBV18 with TRBJ2-7, with D possibly matching TRBD1 (6 bases). Germline loops: CDR1 KGHSH, CDR2 LQKENI. The CDR3 covers 15 residues. V was trimmed by 6 bases and J by 5 bases, leaving 20 bases between them.

The chain carries TRBV7-8 and TRBJ1-3, with a weak D call TRBD1 (5 bases). With 5 bases removed from V and 4 bases from J, the gap between germline ends came to 18 bases. The germline CDR1 and CDR2 sequences are SGHVS and FQNEAQ. The CDR3 consists of 16 residues. The CDR3 nucleotides are TGTGCCAGCAGCCCGCGGAGGGGCGTCACCGGAAACACCATATATTTT. Amino acids: CASSPRRGVTGNTIYF. Together with reference TRBV7-8 and TRBJ1-3, the CDR3 gives the full variable domain: GAGVSQSPRYKVAKRGQDVALRCDPISGHVSLFWYQQALGQGPEFLTYFQNEAQLDKSGLPSDRFFAERPEGSVSTLKIQRTQQEDSAVYLCASSPRRGVTGNTIYFGEGSWLTVV.

The rearrangement links TRBV5-1 to TRBJ2-1; D ambiguous. Looked up from germline, CDR1 is SGHRS and CDR2 is YFSETQ. The CDR3 is made up of 14 amino acids. V was clipped by 0 bases and J by 12 bases, with 16 bases between them. The CDR3 DNA sequence: TGCGCCAGCAGCTTGGTACGAGCAGCGAACGCGCAGTTCTTC. It yields the protein CASSLVRAANAQFF.

The V and J genes are TRBV7-6 and TRBJ1-3; 11 bases are a match to TRBD1. CDR3 size: 17 residues. V lost 5 bases, J lost 8 bases, and 14 bases stayed unmatched. Germline V CDR1 and CDR2: SGHVS, FNYEAQ. The CDR3 nucleotides read TGTGCCAGCAGCACGCAATCCGGGACAGGGGGAGTGTACACCATATATTTT. It translates to CASSTQSGTGGVYTIYF. Full variable domain (rest looked up from reference TRBV7-6 and TRBJ1-3): GAGVSQSPRYKVTKRGQDVALRCDPISGHVSLYWYRQALGQGPEFLTYFNYEAQQDKSGLPNDRFSAERPEGSISTLTIQRTEQRDSAMYRCASSTQSGTGGVYTIYFGEGSWLTVV.

The chain joins TRBV27 to TRBJ2-5; D gene uncertain. The V end was cut by 3 bases, the J end by 2 bases, with 16 bases between. There are 16 residues in the CDR3. Per germline, CDR1 MNHEY and CDR2 SMNVEV (reference sequence). The chain's CDR3 is CASSLSGLRFQETQYF. The CDR3 DNA is TGTGCCAGCAGTTTGTCTGGGCTTCGATTTCAAGAGACCCAGTACTTC.

This clone has only one observation. This chain joins TRBV19 and TRBJ1-4, with 7 bases that match TRBD1. Germline assignment: CDR1 LNHDA and CDR2 SQIVND (reference sequence). The CDR3 extends over 15 amino acids. V was clipped by 7 bases and J by 7 bases; unmatched bases: 12. CDR3 residues: CASTPRGPVLEKLFF. The CDR3 nucleotides are TGTGCCAGTACCCCAAGGGGGCCCGTACTTGAAAAACTGTTTTTT. Together with reference TRBV19 and TRBJ1-4, the CDR3 gives the full variable domain: DGGITQSPKYLFRKEGQNVTLSCEQNLNHDAMYWYRQDPGQGLRLIYYSQIVNDFQKGDIAEGYSVSREKKESFPLTVTSAQKNPTAFYLCASTPRGPVLEKLFFGSGTQLSVL.

The chain is built from TRBV7-9 and TRBJ2-3; TRBD1 matches at 8 bases. This CDR3 has 16 amino acids. Trimming removed 6 bases from V and 2 bases from J; junction bases left unmatched: 10. Germline V gene lookup returns CDR1 SEHNR and CDR2 FQNEAQ (reference sequence). This CDR3 reads CASSPGTGYFTDTQYF. The CDR3 nucleotides read TGTGCCAGCAGTCCCGGGACAGGCTACTTCACAGATACGCAGTATTTT.

The chain carries TRBV7-2 and TRBJ1-5, with D unresolved. The CDR3 has 15 residues. Germline V gene sequence: CDR1 SGHTA, CDR2 FQGNSA. The V end lost 7 bases, the J end lost 0 bases, and 13 bases lay between the germline ends. The DNA for the CDR3 is TGTGCCAGCACCCTTCAGTTTTATAGCAATCAGCCCCAGCATTTT. Translating it yields CASTLQFYSNQPQHF.

The rearrangement joins TRBV27 to TRBJ2-1; D is possibly TRBD2 (7 bases). CDR1 and CDR2 from the germline V gene are MNHEY and SMNVEV (reference sequence). This CDR3 comprises 12 residues. V lost 0 bases and J 15 bases, leaving 12 bases between the germline ends. As DNA, the CDR3 is TGTGCCAGCAGTTTATCAGGGGGAGGGCCGTTCTTC. Translating gives CASSLSGGGPFF.

This chain uses TRBV5-4 with TRBJ1-1; tentatively, D is TRBD1 (6 bases). V lost 0 bases and J 5 bases, leaving 14 bases between the germline ends. The CDR3 sequence is 15 residues long. The germline V gene has CDR1 SGHNT and CDR2 YYREEE (reference sequence). The CDR3 sequence: CASSLAGAGVTEAFF. DNA of the CDR3: TGTGCCAGCAGCTTGGCCGGCGCAGGGGTGACTGAAGCTTTCTTT.

In DNA, the CDR3 is TGTGCCAGCAGTTTTTTGGGAAACAGGGCCTATGGCTACACCTTC. This encodes CASSFLGNRAYGYTF. J is TRBJ1-2 and V is TRBV28; D may be TRBD1 (6 bases). Between the trimmed V and J ends, which lost 3 bases and 4 bases, there was a span of 15 bases. The CDR3 runs 15 residues. The V gene's germline CDR1 is MDHEN and CDR2 SYDVKM.

The rearrangement joins TRBV6-6 to TRBJ1-1; weak D call: TRBD1 (6 bases). The V and J ends lost 0 bases and 0 bases respectively, with 8 bases between them. The CDR3 loop spans 15 amino acids. The V gene's germline CDR1 is MNHNY and CDR2 SVGAGI (reference sequence). DNA for the CDR3: TGTGCCAGCAGTTACTCTGCAGGGGTGAACACTGAAGCTTTCTTT. Its protein is CASSYSAGVNTEAFF.

The rearrangement links TRBV11-1 to TRBJ2-4; D unresolved. CDR3 size: 15 residues. The germline V gene has CDR1 SGHAT and CDR2 FQDESV (reference sequence). The V end was cut by 3 bases, the J end by 5 bases, with 14 bases between. The CDR3 spells CASSFSSDSQNIQYF. Written as DNA, the CDR3 is TGTGCCAGCAGCTTTTCCAGCGATTCGCAAAACATTCAGTACTTC.

The chain uses TRBV14 and TRBJ1-1, with TRBD1 matching 9 bases. J gave up 8 bases and V 3 bases, and 4 bases lay outside the gene matches. The CDR3 covers 13 residues. Germline V gives CDR1 SGHDN, CDR2 FVKESK. The CDR3: CASSQQTGGEAFF. Written as DNA, the CDR3 is TGTGCCAGCAGCCAGCAAACAGGGGGCGAAGCTTTCTTT.

The V gene is TRBV6-6, the J gene TRBJ1-1; 8 bases align to TRBD1. J gave up 0 bases and V 6 bases, and 6 bases lay outside the gene matches. The V gene's germline CDR1 is MNHNY and CDR2 SVGAGI (reference sequence). The CDR3 totals 15 residues. CDR3 loop: CASSLIQGVNTEAFF. CDR3 sequence (DNA): TGTGCCAGCAGCCTTATACAGGGGGTGAACACTGAAGCTTTCTTT.